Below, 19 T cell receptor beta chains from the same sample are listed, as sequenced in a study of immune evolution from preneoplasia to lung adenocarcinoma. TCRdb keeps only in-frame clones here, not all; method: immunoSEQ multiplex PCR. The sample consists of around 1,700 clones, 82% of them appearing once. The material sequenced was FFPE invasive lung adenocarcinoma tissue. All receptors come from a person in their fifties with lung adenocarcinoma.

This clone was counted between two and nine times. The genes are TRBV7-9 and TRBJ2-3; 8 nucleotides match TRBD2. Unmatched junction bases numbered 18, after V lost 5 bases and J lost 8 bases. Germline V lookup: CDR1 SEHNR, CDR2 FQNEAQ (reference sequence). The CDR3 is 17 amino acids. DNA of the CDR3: TGTGCCAGCAGCGACGGACCTAGCGGGCGGGGGCTGGGTACGCAGTATTTT. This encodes CASSDGPSGRGLGTQYF.

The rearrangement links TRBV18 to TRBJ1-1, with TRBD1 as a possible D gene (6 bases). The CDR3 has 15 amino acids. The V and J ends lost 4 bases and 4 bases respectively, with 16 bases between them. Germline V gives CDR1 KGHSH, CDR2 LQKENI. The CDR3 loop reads CASSRERQGTTEAFF. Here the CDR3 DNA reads TGTGCCAGCTCACGCGAACGTCAGGGGACCACTGAAGCTTTCTTT. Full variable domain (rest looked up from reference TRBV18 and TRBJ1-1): NAGVMQNPRHLVRRRGQEARLRCSPMKGHSHVYWYRQLPEEGLKFMVYLQKENIIDESGMPKERFSAEFPKEGPSILRIQQVVRGDSAAYFCASSRERQGTTEAFFGQGTRLTVV.

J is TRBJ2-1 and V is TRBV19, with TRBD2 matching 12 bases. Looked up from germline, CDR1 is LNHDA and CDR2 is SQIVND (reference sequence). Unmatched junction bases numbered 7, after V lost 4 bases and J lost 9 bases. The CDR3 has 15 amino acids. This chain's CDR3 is CASSTLAGGTREQFF. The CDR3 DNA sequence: TGTGCCAGTAGTACGCTAGCGGGAGGGACTCGTGAGCAGTTCTTC.

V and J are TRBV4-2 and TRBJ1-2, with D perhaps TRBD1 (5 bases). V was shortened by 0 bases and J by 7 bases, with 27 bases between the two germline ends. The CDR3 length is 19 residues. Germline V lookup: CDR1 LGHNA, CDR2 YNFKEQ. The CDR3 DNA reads TGTGCCAGCAGCCAAGATGGGGGTAGGAGGGCTTCCCTTTCGGTTGGCTACACCTTC. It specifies CASSQDGGRRASLSVGYTF.

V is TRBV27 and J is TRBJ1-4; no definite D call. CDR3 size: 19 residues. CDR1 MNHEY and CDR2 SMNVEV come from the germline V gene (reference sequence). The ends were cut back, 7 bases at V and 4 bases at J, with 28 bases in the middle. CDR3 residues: CASNPRGSFPGVFNEKLFF. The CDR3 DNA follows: TGTGCCAGCAATCCCCGAGGCAGTTTTCCTGGAGTCTTTAATGAAAAACTGTTTTTT.

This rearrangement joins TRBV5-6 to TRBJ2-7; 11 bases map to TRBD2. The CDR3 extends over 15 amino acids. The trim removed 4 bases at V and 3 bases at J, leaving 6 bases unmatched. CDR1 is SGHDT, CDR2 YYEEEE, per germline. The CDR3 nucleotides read TGTGCCAGCAGCCCATATAGCGGGAGGGACTACGAGCAGTACTTC. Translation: CASSPYSGRDYEQYF.

The CDR3 here is CASSQSRYWNTEAFF. CDR3 in DNA: TGCGCCAGCAGCCAGAGCAGGTACTGGAACACTGAAGCTTTCTTT. The rearrangement links TRBV4-3 to TRBJ1-1; D not resolved. The CDR3 extends over 15 amino acids. The germline CDR1 and CDR2 sequences are LGHNA and YSLEER. V was trimmed by 3 bases and J by 1 base, leaving 12 bases between them.

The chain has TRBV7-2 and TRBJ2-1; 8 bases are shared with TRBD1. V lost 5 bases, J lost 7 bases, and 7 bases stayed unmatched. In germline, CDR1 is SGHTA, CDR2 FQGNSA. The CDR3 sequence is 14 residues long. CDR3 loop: CASSVGQGWNEQFF. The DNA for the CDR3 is TGTGCCAGCAGCGTAGGACAGGGTTGGAATGAGCAGTTCTTC.

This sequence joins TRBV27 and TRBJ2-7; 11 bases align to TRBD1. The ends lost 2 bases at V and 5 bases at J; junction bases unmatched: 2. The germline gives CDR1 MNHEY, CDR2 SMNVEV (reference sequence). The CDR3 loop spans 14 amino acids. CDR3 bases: TGTGCCAGCAGTTTAGGGACAGGGGGGGACGAGCAGTACTTC. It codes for CASSLGTGGDEQYF.

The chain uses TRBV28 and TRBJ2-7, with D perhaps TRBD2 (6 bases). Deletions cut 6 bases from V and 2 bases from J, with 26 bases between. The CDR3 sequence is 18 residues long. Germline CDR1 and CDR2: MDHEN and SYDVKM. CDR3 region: CASSTPRGRRENTYEQYF. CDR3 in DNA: TGTGCCAGCAGCACTCCCAGAGGACGGAGGGAAAATACCTACGAGCAGTACTTC.

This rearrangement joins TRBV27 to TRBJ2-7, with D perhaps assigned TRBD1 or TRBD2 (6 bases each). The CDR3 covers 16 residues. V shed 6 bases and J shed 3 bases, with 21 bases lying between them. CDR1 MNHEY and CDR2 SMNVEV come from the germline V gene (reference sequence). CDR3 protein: CASRESGQGNHYEQYF. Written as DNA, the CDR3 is TGTGCCAGCAGGGAGAGCGGGCAGGGGAATCACTACGAGCAGTACTTC.

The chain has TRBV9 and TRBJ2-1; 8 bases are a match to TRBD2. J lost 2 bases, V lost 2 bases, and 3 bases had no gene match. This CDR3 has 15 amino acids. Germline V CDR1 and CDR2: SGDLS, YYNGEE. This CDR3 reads CASSVGGAAYNEQFF. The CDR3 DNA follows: TGTGCCAGCAGCGTCGGGGGGGCAGCCTACAATGAGCAGTTCTTC.

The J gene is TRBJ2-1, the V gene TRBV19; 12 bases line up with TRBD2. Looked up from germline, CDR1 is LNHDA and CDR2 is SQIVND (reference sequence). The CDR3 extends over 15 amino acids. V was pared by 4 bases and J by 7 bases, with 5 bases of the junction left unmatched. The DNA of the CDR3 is TGTGCCAGTAGTACCCTAGCGGGAGGGCCGAATGAGCAGTTCTTC. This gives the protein CASSTLAGGPNEQFF.

CDR3 region: CASSFGGTSGTYNEQFF. CDR3 nucleotide sequence: TGTGCCAGCAGCTTCGGTGGGACTAGCGGGACATACAATGAGCAGTTCTTC. The J gene is TRBJ2-1, the V gene TRBV7-2; TRBD2 agrees at 13 bases. With 3 bases clipped from V and 4 bases from J, the junction kept 6 bases outside the gene matches. The CDR3 runs 17 residues. From germline, CDR1 is SGHTA and CDR2 FQGNSA.

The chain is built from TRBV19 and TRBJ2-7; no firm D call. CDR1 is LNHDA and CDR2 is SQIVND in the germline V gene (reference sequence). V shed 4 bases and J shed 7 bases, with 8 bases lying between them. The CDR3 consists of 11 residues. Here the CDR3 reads CASSTGWEQYF. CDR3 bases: TGTGCCAGTAGTACCGGCTGGGAGCAGTACTTC.

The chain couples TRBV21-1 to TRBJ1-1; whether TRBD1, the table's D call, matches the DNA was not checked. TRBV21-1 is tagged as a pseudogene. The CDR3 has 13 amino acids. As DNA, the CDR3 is TGTGCCAGCAGCAACAGGGGGCACACTGAAGCTTTCTTT. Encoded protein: CASSNRGHTEAFF.

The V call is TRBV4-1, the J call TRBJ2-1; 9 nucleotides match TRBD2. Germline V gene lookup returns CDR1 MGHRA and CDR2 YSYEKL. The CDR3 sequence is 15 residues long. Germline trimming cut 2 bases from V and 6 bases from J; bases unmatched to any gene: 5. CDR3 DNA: TGCGCCAGCAGCCAATCTAGCGGGACGGGCAATGAGCAGTTCTTC. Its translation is CASSQSSGTGNEQFF.

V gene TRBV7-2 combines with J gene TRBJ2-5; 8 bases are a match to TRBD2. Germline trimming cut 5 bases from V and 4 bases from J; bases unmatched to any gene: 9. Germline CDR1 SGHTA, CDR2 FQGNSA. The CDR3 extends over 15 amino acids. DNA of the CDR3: TGTGCCAGCAGCCCAGTTAGCGGGGTACGAGAGACCCAGTACTTC. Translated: CASSPVSGVRETQYF. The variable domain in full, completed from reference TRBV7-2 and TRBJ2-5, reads GAGVSQSPSNKVTEKGKDVELRCDPISGHTALYWYRQSLGQGLEFLIYFQGNSAPDKSGLPSDRFSAERTGGSVSTLTIQRTQQEDSAVYLCASSPVSGVRETQYFGPGTRLLVL.

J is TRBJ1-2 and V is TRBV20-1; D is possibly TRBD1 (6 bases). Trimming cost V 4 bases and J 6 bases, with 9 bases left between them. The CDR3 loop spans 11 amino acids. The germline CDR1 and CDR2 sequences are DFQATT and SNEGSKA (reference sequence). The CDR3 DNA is TGCAGTGCTACCAGGACAGATGGCTACACCTTC. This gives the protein CSATRTDGYTF.